Described below is a single T cell receptor (beta chain) sequence and its context. There is no known antigen for this receptor. Base qualities are missing; no much larger clone stands one base away. The data belong to a study of cytomegalovirus exposure and HLA in healthy donors listed by TCRdb under 2017. Describing the broader study: According to an earlier analysis of 550 to 750 of the donors, roughly 180 million T cells yielded over 90 million unique TCR beta sequences and 276 Gb of sequence data. Roughly 300 gigabases of sequencing data and roughly 90 million unique TCR sequences were included in an early release covering about 700 HLA-typed donors. Of the 300 to 450 genotyped donors, over 80% were placed in the genetic ancestry cluster associated with self-reported Caucasian donors. The aim of the study was to test whether cataloging public T cell receptors could identify signatures of past pathogen exposure. The T cell repertoires of under 700 subjects were profiled by immunosequencing and related to cytomegalovirus serostatus. Besides the first cohort of about 730 subjects, a separate validation cohort made up of 120 different subjects was used. To predict cytomegalovirus infection status, the study combined high-throughput TCR immunosequencing, statistical association of individual TCRs with disease status, and machine learning. To study patterns of TCR occurrence, a later analysis re-analyzed previously published TCR beta repertoires from around 660 donors and added high-resolution HLA genotyping. Rather than using new phenotypic data, the later analysis identified candidate immune exposures from TCR beta sequences and from how often those sequences occurred across donors. In an earlier analysis of around 540 of the donors, high-throughput TCR beta sequencing was used to judge whether each TCR beta V gene segment behaved as functional or pseudogenic. Donor age, sex, ethnicity and CMV serostatus were collected together with the repertoire data. A later genetic analysis used genome-wide SNP genotypes for about 65% of the 666 donors, treating that subset as a discovery cohort. Every discovery cohort repertoire had been produced on one sequencing platform. Class I and class II HLA loci were covered by the typing at four-digit resolution. Typing coverage differed by locus: A, B, C, DRB1 and DQB1 were typed in roughly 620-640 donors, DQA1 in about 550, DPA1 in some 610, and DPB1 in approximately 450. About five DR-DQ haplotypes were treated as single units for association and clustering because of strong linkage in the cohort. On average, approximately 250,000 unique TCR beta nucleotide sequences were sequenced per donor among roughly 430 genotyped donors of the cohort, with roughly 18% of those sequences being non-productive. Here is what the overall study found, with its caveats: For the cohort, immune exposure information was limited to CMV serostatus. When HLA alleles, especially DR and DQ, strongly co-occurred, attributing TCR associations to individual alleles was difficult. According to a later analysis, most CMV-associated TCR beta chains appeared to be HLA-restricted, and the HLA associations seemed to be driven largely by CMV exposure. This cohort had only TCR beta chains sequenced, and the lack of alpha or paired-chain data limited which features could be detected. In vitro tests confirmed that three of the cytomegalovirus-associated TCR beta chains recognize cytomegalovirus antigens. A further reported finding was that TCR beta sequences accurately predicted the HLA-A and HLA-B alleles for most subjects in the first cohort. In a later genetic analysis, fewer N-insertions in productive TCRs were reported among donors in an Asian-associated ancestry cluster than the roughly 700-donor mean. Presence/absence analyses assumed roughly uniform sequencing depth across donors, an assumption that may not hold. In a later analysis, more than 15,000 TCR beta sequences were associated with specific HLA alleles at a false discovery rate of 0.05. Because HLA typing was unavailable for some donors at each locus, only the typed subset was used in association tests. The study listed over 150 TCR beta chains as associated with cytomegalovirus. Because counts were too low, about 15 rarely observed V segments, including chromosome 9 orphons, were left out of the earlier analysis of 587 of the donors. Broadly in line with IMGT annotations, most TCR beta V segments showed up in productive rearrangements about 90% or about 30% of the time in an earlier analysis of several hundred of the donors. Correlated functional status among segregating V segments might reflect linkage disequilibrium, but an unknown experimental factor could not be ruled out. Several of the top co-occurrence clusters appeared to be linked to parvovirus B19, influenza, CMV and Epstein-Barr virus, according to a later analysis. Across donors, most TCR sequences were observed very rarely, whereas some public TCRs were present in many individuals. Some IMGT-functional V segments, including TRBV6-2 and TRBV6-3, could not be told apart with the 87-base-pair reads, so those segments were excluded. A later genetic analysis associated a missense DCLRE1C variant with V-gene and J-gene trimming of TCR beta chains, and an independent cohort replicated the association. A later analysis found that HLA-associated TCR beta chains were more clonally expanded and had lower generation probabilities than equally common non-associated chains. According to a later analysis, TCR association rates differed among HLA loci, with DRB1 alleles showing the most associated TCRs and HLA-C alleles showing the fewest. The authors suggested that the approach could potentially be generalized to other disease states and immunological phenotypes. Cytomegalovirus status was reported to be diagnosed by the classifier with high specificity and sensitivity in both the original and validation cohorts. A cluster of highly shared sequence variants was judged likely to be a technical artifact of the sequencing pipeline.

The cohort consisted of some 730 healthy bone marrow donors. At the time of sampling, all cohort members were nominally healthy, though unrecorded immune exposures were likely present. The donor tested CMV seronegative, placing the donor among the 350 or so seronegative members of the cohort. A peripheral blood sample was provided by each donor, and peripheral blood mononuclear cells were used for TCR beta sequencing. The Qiagen DNeasy Blood Extraction Kit was used to extract genomic DNA from the blood cell samples. As encoded in the germline V gene (reference sequence), CDR1 is SEHNR while CDR2 is FQNEAQ. The CDR3 runs 19 amino acids, cysteine and phenylalanine included. Only the CDR3 region is kept as DNA, spanning 57 bases read in frame from base 1. V was cut back by 5 bases and J by 2 bases, leaving a gap of 28 bases between them. Library preparation employed the immunoSEQ multiplex PCR assay. For the multiplex PCR, a mixture combining 60 forward primers for TCR Vbeta segments and 13 reverse primers for TCR Jbeta segments was used. Amplification of the CDR3 region of rearranged TCR beta genes was performed with a multiplex PCR assay on genomic DNA. On the Illumina HiSeq System, the amplified TCR beta libraries were sequenced as 87-base-pair reads. Processing in the source paper ran as follows. A later analysis counted about 76 million unique TCR beta chains across the 666 repertoires, and 9 million to 14 million of these chains were shared by at least two donors. To remove PCR and sequencing errors, raw reads were error-corrected and collapsed into unique sequences using a nearest-neighbor algorithm that merged closely related sequences. To assign V, D and J gene segments, CDR3 sequences were aligned to IMGT reference sequences. For a sequence to be retained, a match of at least six nucleotides was required to both a V gene segment and a J gene segment. Rearrangements were called productive when the CDR3 lacked stop codons and stayed in frame with V and J; all others were non-productive. CDR3 was defined by IMGT convention, running from the second conserved V-encoded cysteine to the conserved J-encoded phenylalanine. Sequences without an unambiguous match to a single V gene segment were excluded from the earlier analysis of a few hundred of the donors. An earlier analysis of 587 of the donors called V segments functional above 56.7% productive rearrangements and segregating when the between-donor standard deviation exceeded 5%. A statistical classification framework was developed to diagnose cytomegalovirus status using the catalog of TCR beta chain sequences. In a later analysis, V and J genes were assigned by comparing TCR nucleotide sequences against IMGT/GENE-DB human TR gene sequences. A later analysis assigned CDR3 sequences and most-parsimonious VDJ recombination scenarios with the TCRdist pipeline. In a later analysis, each TCR beta chain was defined by its CDR3 amino acid sequence together with its V-gene family, and reads without a unique V-gene family were excluded. As a way to deal with suspected cross-contamination and a sequencing artifact, a later analysis dropped 500 to 700 nucleotide sequences that were highly shared and had low generation probability. For each public chain, a later analysis derived a clonal expansion index from normalized ranks of inferred template counts within each repertoire. In a later analysis, generation probabilities were computed with a VDJ recombination model fitted to out-of-frame rearrangements, and the resulting probabilities were checked against IGoR. Hypergeometric tests were used in a later analysis to score TCR-TCR, TCR-HLA and TCR-CMV co-occurrence, with a repertoire-size bias correction applied to the TCR pairs. A later analysis estimated false discovery rates by permuting HLA or CMV assignments 20 times. In a later analysis, co-occurring TCRs were grouped using DBSCAN, with TCRdist sequence similarity added in when clustering inside HLA-allele-positive subsets. Co-occurrence clustering excluded repertoires with fewer than 30,000 or more than 120,000 public chains, plus five with anomalous nucleotide sharing. TCRdb obtained this table from immuneACCESS and retained in-frame rearrangements with V and J assigned. These tables miss some clones; where compared with another copy, unresolved V genes account for less than half of the shortfall, and the remainder is unexplained. V and J calls and clone size are given by that table; D and trimming were obtained from the DNA. The sample data list some 110,000 clones, and less than 70% of these were observed just once. In total, the top ten clones hold 2.2% of the sample.

Material for sequencing was PBMCs. The sequence was obtained from a woman aged 25 to 39 in good health and CMV-seronegative. The rearrangement combines TRBV7-9 with TRBJ2-7; the D region possibly corresponds to TRBD1 (6 bases align). Here the CDR3 is given as CASSLPPGQRYAGAYEQYF. The nucleotides are TGTGCCAGCAGCCTGCCCCCGGGCCAAAGATACGCAGGGGCCTACGAGCAGTACTTC.